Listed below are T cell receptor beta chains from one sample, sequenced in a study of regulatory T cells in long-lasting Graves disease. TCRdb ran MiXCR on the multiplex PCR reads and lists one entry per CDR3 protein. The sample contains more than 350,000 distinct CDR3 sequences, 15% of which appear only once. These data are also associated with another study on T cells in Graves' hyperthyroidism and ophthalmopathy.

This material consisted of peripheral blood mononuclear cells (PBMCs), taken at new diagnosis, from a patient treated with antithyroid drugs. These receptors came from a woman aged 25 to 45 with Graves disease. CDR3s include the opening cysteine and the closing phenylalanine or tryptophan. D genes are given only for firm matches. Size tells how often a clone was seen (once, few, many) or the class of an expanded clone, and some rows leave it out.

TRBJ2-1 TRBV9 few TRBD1 CASSRGTGGKNEQFF TGTGCCAGCAGCCGTGGGACAGGGGGAAAAAATGAGCAGTTCTTC
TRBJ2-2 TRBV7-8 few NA CASSSYRNTGELFF TGTGCCAGCAGCTCATACAGGAACACCGGGGAGCTGTTTTTT
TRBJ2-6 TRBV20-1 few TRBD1 CSAPGQGLRTF TGCAGTGCTCCCGGACAGGGTTTAAGGACTTTC
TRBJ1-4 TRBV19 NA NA CASAGTRNEKLFF TGTGCCAGCGCCGGGACAAGGAATGAAAAACTGTTTTTT
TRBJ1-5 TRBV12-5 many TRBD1 CASGPTDRLQIQPQHF TGTGCTAGTGGCCCAACGGACAGGCTCCAAATCCAGCCCCAGCATTTT
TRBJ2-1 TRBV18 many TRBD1 CASSPFRGQDNEQFF TGTGCCAGCTCACCATTCAGGGGGCAGGACAATGAGCAGTTCTTC
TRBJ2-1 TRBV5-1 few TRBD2 CASNLAGGNEQFF TGCGCCAGCAATCTAGCGGGAGGCAATGAGCAGTTCTTC
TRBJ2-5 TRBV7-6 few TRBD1 CASSPRQGQETQYF TGTGCCAGCAGCCCTAGACAGGGCCAAGAGACCCAGTACTTC
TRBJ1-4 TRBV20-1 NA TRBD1 CSAPDRVGEKLFF TGCAGTGCTCCGGACAGGGTAGGAGAAAAACTGTTTTTT
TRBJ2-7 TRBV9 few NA CASSVGPSPYEQYF TGTGCCAGCAGCGTAGGTCCTTCCCCCTACGAGCAGTACTTC
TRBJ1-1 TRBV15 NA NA CATSQGTFEAFF TGTGCCACCTCTCAGGGCACCTTTGAAGCTTTCTTT
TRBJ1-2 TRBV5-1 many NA CASSLEGPGGYGYTF TGCGCCAGCAGCCTAGAGGGACCTGGAGGCTATGGCTACACCTTC
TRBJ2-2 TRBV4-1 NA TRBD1 CASSQGDRDTGELFF TGCGCCAGCAGCCAAGGGGACAGGGACACCGGGGAGCTGTTTTTT
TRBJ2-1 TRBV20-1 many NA CSAQSGPTGNEQFF TGCAGTGCACAATCCGGACCTACGGGAAATGAGCAGTTCTTC
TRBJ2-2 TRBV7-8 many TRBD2 CASSFSGSRGTGELFF TGTGCCAGCAGCTTCAGCGGGAGTAGGGGCACCGGGGAGCTGTTTTTT
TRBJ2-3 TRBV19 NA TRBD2 CASSIVGLAGGWQGTDTQYF TGTGCCAGTAGTATAGTCGGACTAGCGGGAGGGTGGCAGGGCACAGATACGCAGTATTTT
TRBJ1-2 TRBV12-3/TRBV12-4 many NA CASSRRERANYGYTF TGTGCCAGCAGTCGCAGGGAACGGGCTAACTATGGCTACACCTTC
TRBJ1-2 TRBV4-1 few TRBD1 CASSPIGTGNYGYTF TGCGCCAGCAGCCCTATTGGGACAGGGAACTATGGCTACACCTTC
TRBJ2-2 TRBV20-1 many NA CSASVRRGTGELFF TGCAGTGCTAGTGTGCGGCGGGGCACCGGGGAGCTGTTTTTT
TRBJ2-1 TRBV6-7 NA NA CASSYRQDPYNEQFF TGTGCCAGCAGTTACCGACAGGACCCCTACAATGAGCAGTTCTTC
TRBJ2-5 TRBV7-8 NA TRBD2 CASSLASGSETQYF TGTGCCAGCAGCTTAGCCAGCGGGAGTGAGACCCAGTACTTC
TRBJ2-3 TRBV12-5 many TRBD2 CASGLVPPLLTGGTVGTDTQYF TGTGCTAGTGGTTTGGTACCCCCACTATTGACGGGAGGTACGGTTGGCACAGATACGCAGTATTTT
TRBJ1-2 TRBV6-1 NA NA CASSEESYTGYTF TGTGCCAGCAGTGAGGAGTCCTATACTGGCTACACCTTC
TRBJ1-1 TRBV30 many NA CAWSFGDREAFF TGTGCCTGGAGTTTTGGGGACCGTGAAGCTTTCTTT
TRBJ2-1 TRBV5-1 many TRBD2 CASSLKIAGVSNNEQFF TGCGCCAGCAGCCTCAAAATAGCGGGAGTTTCCAACAATGAGCAGTTCTTC
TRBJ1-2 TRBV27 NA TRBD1 CASRALPGQGSYGYTF TGTGCCAGCAGGGCGCTGCCGGGACAGGGGTCGTATGGCTACACCTTC
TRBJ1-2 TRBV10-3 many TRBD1 CAISEGQENYGYTF TGTGCCATCAGTGAGGGACAGGAAAACTATGGCTACACCTTC
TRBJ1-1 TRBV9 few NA CASSVATGENTEAFF TGTGCCAGCAGCGTAGCTACGGGGGAGAACACTGAAGCTTTCTTT
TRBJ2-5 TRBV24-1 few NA CATNSPGGGETQYF TGTGCCACCAATTCCCCAGGGGGAGGCGAGACCCAGTACTTC
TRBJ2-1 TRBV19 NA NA CASISAYNEQFF TGTGCCAGTATATCAGCCTACAATGAGCAGTTCTTC
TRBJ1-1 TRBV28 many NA CASSLLESDAFF TGTGCCAGCAGTTTACTAGAGAGTGATGCTTTCTTT
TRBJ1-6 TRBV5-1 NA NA CASSLAGPNSPLHF TGCGCCAGCAGCTTGGCAGGGCCTAATTCACCCCTCCACTTT
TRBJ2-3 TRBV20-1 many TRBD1 CSARALDRALGDTQYF TGCAGTGCTAGAGCTCTCGACAGGGCCTTGGGAGATACGCAGTATTTT
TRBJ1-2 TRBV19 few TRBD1 CASFDRGRGYGYTF TGTGCCAGTTTTGACAGGGGGCGAGGCTATGGCTACACCTTC
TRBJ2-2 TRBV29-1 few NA CSVGLVSGELFF TGCAGCGTTGGACTAGTCTCCGGGGAGCTGTTTTTT
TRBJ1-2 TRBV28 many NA CASSLLASANYGYTF TGTGCCAGCAGTTTATTAGCCTCAGCTAACTATGGCTACACCTTC
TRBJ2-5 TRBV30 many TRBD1 CAWSVTQGARETQYF TGTGCCTGGAGTGTCACCCAGGGGGCTCGCGAGACCCAGTACTTC
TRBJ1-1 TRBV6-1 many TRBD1 CASSTGERVAEAFF TGTGCCAGCAGCACAGGGGAGAGGGTTGCGGAAGCTTTCTTT
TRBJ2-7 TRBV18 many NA CASSPPSRIDEQYF TGTGCCAGCTCACCACCCTCGAGGATTGACGAGCAGTACTTC
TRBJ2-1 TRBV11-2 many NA CASSFSANEQFF TGTGCCAGCAGCTTTAGCGCCAATGAGCAGTTCTTC
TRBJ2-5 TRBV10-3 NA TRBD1 CAITDRGLETQYF TGTGCCATCACTGACAGGGGGCTAGAGACCCAGTACTTC